Below, 2 T cell receptor beta chains from the same sample are listed, as sequenced in a study of blood T cell repertoires in COVID-19. Profiling relied on immunoSEQ multiplex PCR, and the TCRdb table lists in-frame clones only, not all of them. This table holds 50,000 to 75,000 clones, approximately 81% found once. Sequencing input: peripheral blood. Receptor source: an elderly woman with active or convalescent COVID-19.

V gene TRBV27 combines with J gene TRBJ2-1, with 7 nucleotides matching TRBD1. Germline assignment: CDR1 MNHEY and CDR2 SMNVEV (reference sequence). Trimming removed 2 bases from V and 9 bases from J; junction bases left unmatched: 13. This CDR3 has 16 amino acids. The CDR3 DNA reads TGTGCCAGCAGTTTAAGGTCAACAGGGGCTGGCCTTGAGCAGTTCTTC. As protein: CASSLRSTGAGLEQFF.

CDR3 nucleotide sequence: TGTGCCAGCAGCTTAGCGGGGGGCCGAGAAGAGACCCAGTACTTC. This gives the protein CASSLAGGREETQYF. The chain links TRBV28 to TRBJ2-5; 10 bases are a match to TRBD2. Per the germline V gene, CDR1 is MDHEN and CDR2 is SYDVKM. The J segment lost 3 bases and the V segment lost 6 bases, leaving 7 bases of the junction unmatched. CDR3 size: 15 residues. The whole variable domain, filled in from reference TRBV28 and TRBJ2-5, reads DVKVTQSSRYLVKRTGEKVFLECVQDMDHENMFWYRQDPGLGLRLIYFSYDVKMKEKGDIPEGYSVSREKKERFSLILESASTNQTSMYLCASSLAGGREETQYFGPGTRLLVL.